These T cell receptor beta chains were read from a single sample in a study of blood T cells in healthy people across ages. TCRdb re-derived calls from the 5' RACE reads in MiXCR, one entry per CDR3 protein. The sample comprises about 1.5 million distinct CDR3 sequences, 35% to 45% of which are singletons, and just over 4% rests with the top ten. What was sequenced was blood. All receptors come from a woman younger than 30 in good health. Both conserved end residues are part of each CDR3. D genes are given only for firm matches. A row's size may be missing; if present it is once, few, many or a size class.

J: TRBJ2-5; V: TRBV6-1; size: -; D: -; CDR3: CASSEWIYNEQYF; DNA: TGTGCCAGCAGTGAGTGGATTTACAATGAGCAGTACTTC
J: TRBJ2-1; V: TRBV9; size: -; D: -; CDR3: CASSVVGGRHNEQFF; DNA: TGTGCCAGCAGCGTAGTCGGGGGCAGGCACAATGAGCAGTTCTTC
J: TRBJ2-1; V: TRBV6-6; size: -; D: TRBD2; CDR3: CASRPTSGYYEQFF; DNA: TGTGCCAGCAGGCCGACTAGCGGATACTACGAGCAGTTCTTC
J: TRBJ2-1; V: TRBV15; size: -; D: TRBD1; CDR3: CATSPRDSYNEQFF; DNA: TGTGCCACCAGCCCCCGGGACAGCTACAATGAGCAGTTCTTC
J: TRBJ1-1; V: TRBV6-2/TRBV6-3; size: -; D: -; CDR3: CASSYGGATEAFF; DNA: TGTGCCAGCAGTTACGGGGGTGCCACTGAAGCTTTCTTT
J: TRBJ2-3; V: TRBV11-2; size: -; D: -; CDR3: CASSARGAGSGDTQYF; DNA: TGTGCCAGCAGCGCTAGAGGGGCGGGGTCTGGAGATACGCAGTATTTT
J: TRBJ2-7; V: TRBV27; size: -; D: TRBD2; CDR3: CASSSRLAGNNEQYF; DNA: TGTGCCAGCAGTTCCCGACTAGCGGGGAACAATGAGCAGTACTTC
J: TRBJ2-3; V: TRBV6-4; size: few; D: -; CDR3: CASSPSGAQDTQYF; DNA: TGTGCCAGCAGCCCCTCCGGAGCTCAAGATACGCAGTATTTT
J: TRBJ2-5; V: TRBV14; size: -; D: -; CDR3: CASSQERKTQYF; DNA: TGTGCCAGCAGCCAAGAACGAAAGACCCAGTACTTC
J: TRBJ2-1; V: TRBV7-9; size: few; D: TRBD2; CDR3: CASSIGTSGTGNEQFF; DNA: TGTGCCAGCAGCATCGGGACTAGCGGGACGGGCAATGAGCAGTTCTTC
J: TRBJ1-5; V: TRBV5-6; size: once; D: TRBD1; CDR3: CASSLGQGIRQPQHF; DNA: TGTGCCAGCAGCTTGGGACAGGGGATTCGTCAGCCCCAGCATTTT
J: TRBJ1-1; V: TRBV7-9; size: -; D: -; CDR3: CASSFRTSATEAFF; DNA: TGTGCCAGCAGCTTCCGTACTTCCGCCACTGAAGCTTTCTTT
J: TRBJ2-5; V: TRBV11-2; size: -; D: -; CDR3: CASSPRRVQETQYF; DNA: TGTGCCAGCAGCCCTCGGAGGGTCCAAGAGACCCAGTACTTC
J: TRBJ2-2; V: TRBV18; size: few; D: -; CDR3: CASSPLRGGELFF; DNA: TGTGCCAGCTCACCACTGCGGGGCGGGGAGCTGTTTTTT
J: TRBJ1-6; V: TRBV2; size: -; D: -; CDR3: CASKGPGTNNSPLHF; DNA: TGTGCCAGCAAGGGGCCGGGCACAAATAATTCACCCCTCCACTTT
J: TRBJ1-4; V: TRBV12-3/TRBV12-4; size: -; D: -; CDR3: CASSLELTNEKLFF; DNA: TGTGCCAGCAGTTTAGAACTGACTAATGAAAAACTGTTTTTT
J: TRBJ1-1; V: TRBV3-1; size: few; D: TRBD1; CDR3: CASSQGQGTAFF; DNA: TGTGCCAGCAGCCAGGGACAGGGGACAGCTTTCTTT
J: TRBJ2-5; V: TRBV29-1; size: -; D: TRBD1; CDR3: CSVGGQALGTQYF; DNA: TGCAGCGTAGGGGGACAGGCGCTTGGGACCCAGTACTTC
J: TRBJ1-1; V: TRBV20-1; size: once; D: -; CDR3: CSARPAVGTEAFF; DNA: TGCAGTGCTAGACCGGCAGTGGGCACTGAAGCTTTCTTT
J: TRBJ2-1; V: TRBV7-9; size: -; D: TRBD2; CDR3: CASSLNSGGPNEQFF; DNA: TGTGCCAGCAGCTTAAATAGCGGGGGGCCCAATGAGCAGTTCTTC